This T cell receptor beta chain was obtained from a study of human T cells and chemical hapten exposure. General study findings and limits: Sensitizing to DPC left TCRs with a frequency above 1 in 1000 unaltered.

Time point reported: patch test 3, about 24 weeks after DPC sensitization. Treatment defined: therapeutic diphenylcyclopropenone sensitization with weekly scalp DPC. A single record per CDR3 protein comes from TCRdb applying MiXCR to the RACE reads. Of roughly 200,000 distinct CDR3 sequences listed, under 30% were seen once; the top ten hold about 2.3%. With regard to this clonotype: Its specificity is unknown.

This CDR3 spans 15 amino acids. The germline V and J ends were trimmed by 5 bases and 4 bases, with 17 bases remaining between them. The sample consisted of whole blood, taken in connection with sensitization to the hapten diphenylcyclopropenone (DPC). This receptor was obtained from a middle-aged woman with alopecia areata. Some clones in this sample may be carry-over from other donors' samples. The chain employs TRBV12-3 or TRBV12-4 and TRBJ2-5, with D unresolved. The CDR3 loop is CASSMDPGHRETQYF. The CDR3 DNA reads TGTGCCAGCAGTATGGACCCCGGGCACCGAGAGACCCAGTACTTC.